A single sample is the source of the 8 T cell receptor beta chains below, sequenced in a study of CD8+CD57+ T cells in acquired aplastic anemia (dated by TCRdb to 2017 to 2018). Reads for this sample came from an Illumina HiSeq 2000. Profiling of TCR beta VDJ combinations and CDR3 sequences used genomic DNA as the template. TCRdb trimmed the raw reads at Q25, called clones with MiXCR and kept productive beta chains. Entries are consolidated by CDR3 protein sequence, retaining the most common genes and DNA. This sample has 200,000 to 250,000 distinct CDR3 sequences in its table, and around 43% of those were observed once. Jointly, the top ten make up 6.5% to 8% of the sample. Patients chosen for sequencing had shown expansion of CD8+CD57+ cells by flow cytometry. Sequenced: sorted CD4+, CD8+, or CD8+CD57+ T cells (not recorded which) from PBMCs. These receptors were taken from a human donor with aplastic anemia.

The chain joins TRBV30 to TRBJ2-1, with 10 nucleotides matching TRBD2. Germline V gene lookup returns CDR1 GTSNPN and CDR2 SVGIG (reference sequence). This CDR3 has 13 residues. Germline trimming cut 5 bases from V and 7 bases from J; bases unmatched to any gene: 5. CDR3 nucleotide sequence: TGTGCCTGGTCTAGCGGGAGAGGTAATGAGCAGTTCTTC. Protein sequence: CAWSSGRGNEQFF.

About this clonotype itself: A read error may be the cause here, since a much bigger clone is one base away. The CDR3 sequence: CASSLVSETSEAFF. In nucleotides, the CDR3 is TGTGCCAGCAGCCTCGTCTCGGAGACCTCTGAAGCTTTCTTT. J is TRBJ1-1 and V is TRBV6-5, with unresolved D. Trimming cost V 6 bases and J 6 bases, with 17 bases left between them. The length of the CDR3 is 14 residues. Germline V gives CDR1 MNHEY, CDR2 SVGAGI.

This sequence joins TRBV9 and TRBJ2-3, with D possibly TRBD2 on 5 matching bases. The CDR3 length is 16 residues. Germline V gene lookup returns CDR1 SGDLS and CDR2 YYNGEE. The V end was cut by 1 base, the J end by 7 bases, with 19 bases between. The CDR3 here is CASSVRGTGELNTQYF. The CDR3 nucleotides read TGTGCCAGCAGCGTACGGGGAACGGGCGAACTCAATACGCAGTATTTT.

The chain uses TRBV6-2 or TRBV6-3 and TRBJ2-7; D remains ambiguous. Germline V gene sequence: CDR1 MNHEY, CDR2 SVGEGT. Between the trimmed V and J ends, which lost 2 bases and 2 bases, there was a span of 13 bases. The CDR3 contains 15 residues. The CDR3 nucleotides read TGTGCCAGCAGTTACAGCGAGGACCAAACCTACGAGCAGTACTTC. This encodes CASSYSEDQTYEQYF.

This clonotype was recorded many times. The J gene is TRBJ2-7, the V gene TRBV20-1; 7 nucleotides line up with TRBD2. In germline, CDR1 is DFQATT, CDR2 SNEGSKA (reference sequence). Unmatched junction bases numbered 8, after V lost 0 bases and J lost 3 bases. The CDR3 covers 15 residues. CDR3 sequence (DNA): TGCAGTGCTAGAGAAACCGGGGGGAGGGGCTACGAGCAGTACTTC. Translating gives CSARETGGRGYEQYF.

This clonotype was counted at least ten times. DNA of the CDR3: TGTGCCAGCAGCTCCCGTTACAATGAGCAGTTCTTC. Translating it yields CASSSRYNEQFF. This chain connects TRBV7-8 to TRBJ2-1, with D unclear. Germline CDR1 reads SGHVS; CDR2 reads FQNEAQ. The CDR3 totals 12 residues. V was clipped by 4 bases and J by 4 bases, with 5 bases between them.

The genes are TRBV2 and TRBJ1-2; 8 bases match TRBD1. After removal of 6 bases from V and 3 bases from J, the junction contained 3 bases not matched to a gene. Per germline, CDR1 SNHLY and CDR2 FYNNEI. This CDR3 spans 13 amino acids. CDR3 protein: CASRGQVHYGYTF. The CDR3 nucleotides read TGTGCCAGCAGGGGACAGGTGCACTATGGCTACACCTTC.

This chain uses TRBV29-1 with TRBJ1-2; D is possibly TRBD1 (6 bases). V lost 7 bases to trimming and J lost 14 bases, with 20 bases between them. Germline assignment: CDR1 SQVTM and CDR2 ANQGSEA. This CDR3 has 11 amino acids. CDR3: CSATIQGEGTF. CDR3 DNA sequence: TGCAGCGCGACGATACAGGGAGAAGGGACCTTC.